This is a list of T cell receptor beta chains from one sample in a study of cytomegalovirus exposure and HLA in healthy donors. Method: immunoSEQ multiplex PCR; TCRdb's copy keeps in-frame clones and lacks some. The sample lists 100,000 to 150,000 clones, 83% occurring once. Sample: PBMCs. The origin of the receptors is a woman aged 40 to 50 in good health and CMV-seropositive. Both conserved end residues are part of each CDR3.

V: TRBV5-1
CDR3: CASSPEASKLADTQYF

V: TRBV7-8
CDR3: CASSIREDRAYEQYF

V: TRBV7-3
CDR3: CASSSGTGNTEAFF

V: TRBV18
CDR3: CASSPIATGGYDNEQFF

V: TRBV7-2
CDR3: CASSPTDYGYTF

V: TRBV7-9
CDR3: CASSLAGVAFF

V: TRBV5-1
CDR3: CASSSSACQAFF

V: TRBV9
CDR3: CASSVAGGPTDTQYF

V: TRBV7-2
CDR3: CASRQGYGYTF

V: TRBV28
CDR3: CASRVGWVRPGGTEAFF

V: TRBV28
CDR3: CASSLLTGNHEKLFF

V: TRBV29-1
CDR3: CSVAPSGQGGNTIYF

V: TRBV15
CDR3: CATSRVAGFPTEAFF

V: TRBV9
CDR3: CASSVDTGAGGYTF

V: TRBV19
CDR3: CASSRLEGTYEQYF

V: TRBV11-1
CDR3: CASSLVEGAQDEQFF

V: TRBV19
CDR3: CASSISPRPALFF

V: TRBV27
CDR3: CASSLDSGRYNEQFF

V: TRBV14
CDR3: CASSLTQGFTEAFF

V: TRBV5-6
CDR3: CASSLYPGTLTDTQYF

V: TRBV6-5
CDR3: CASSYTPGLAGSEQYF

V: TRBV7-3
CDR3: CASSSTRQGAYEQYF

V: TRBV19
CDR3: CASRITRTGTTEAFF

V: TRBV11-2
CDR3: CASSSAYNQTQYF

V: TRBV10-3
CDR3: CAISESEGGSGELFF

V: TRBV6-1
CDR3: CASSETVDSYEQYF

V: TRBV28
CDR3: CASSLTRDTRLYGYTF

V: TRBV18
CDR3: CASSPPGRGRSYNEQFF

V: TRBV15
CDR3: CATSRGQGAFEQFF

V: TRBV7-9
CDR3: CASSRFEGLAVWETQYF

V: TRBV19
CDR3: CASSSGTVNYGYTF

V: TRBV28
CDR3: CASSLLAASGRSGGSYNEQFF

V: TRBV5-1
CDR3: CASSLRGAGGTEAFF

V: TRBV29-1
CDR3: CSVVFYEQFF

V: TRBV6-5
CDR3: CASSYNADRGRNEQFF

V: TRBV28
CDR3: CASSLNYRAEAFF